These T cell receptor beta chains were read from a single sample in a study of blood T cell repertoires in COVID-19. Method: immunoSEQ multiplex PCR; TCRdb's copy keeps in-frame clones and lacks some. The sample holds 52,000 or so clones, approximately 90% seen once. What was sequenced was peripheral blood. The source is a man aged 35 to 55 with COVID-19, enrolled during active disease. Both conserved end residues are part of each CDR3. Each record gives: CDR3 protein, CDR3 DNA, V gene, D gene, J gene, clone size. D genes are given only for firm matches. Where a row states a size, it is once, few, many or the class of an expanded clone; other rows omit it.

CDR3 protein: CASSELTDTPPRTF
CDR3 DNA: TGTGCCAGCAGTGAATTAACGGACACCCCCCCACGCACCTTC
V gene: TRBV6-1
D gene: .
J gene: TRBJ1-2
clone size: .

CDR3 protein: CASSPAGSYNSPLHF
CDR3 DNA: TGTGCCAGCTCACCTGCCGGCTCCTATAATTCACCCCTCCACTTT
V gene: TRBV18
D gene: .
J gene: TRBJ1-6
clone size: few

CDR3 protein: CASSVAGQHLLNTGELFF
CDR3 DNA: TGTGCCAGCAGCGTAGCGGGACAACATTTGCTGAACACCGGGGAGCTGTTTTTT
V gene: TRBV9
D gene: .
J gene: TRBJ2-2
clone size: once

CDR3 protein: CASSFGLEYGEQFF
CDR3 DNA: TGTGCCAGCAGCTTTGGACTTGAGTACGGTGAGCAGTTCTTC
V gene: TRBV5-5
D gene: .
J gene: TRBJ2-1
clone size: .

CDR3 protein: CASSGEGQGLYGYTF
CDR3 DNA: TGCGCCAGCAGCGGGGAAGGACAGGGACTGTATGGCTACACCTTC
V gene: TRBV5-1
D gene: TRBD1
J gene: TRBJ1-2
clone size: .

CDR3 protein: CASSGEGSEGGYEQYF
CDR3 DNA: TGTGCCAGCAGTGGGGAGGGATCGGAGGGAGGGTACGAGCAGTACTTC
V gene: TRBV6-1
D gene: TRBD2
J gene: TRBJ2-7
clone size: .

CDR3 protein: CASSLSGDLTDTQYF
CDR3 DNA: TGTGCCAGCAGCCTTAGCGGGGATCTCACAGATACGCAGTATTTT
V gene: TRBV7-9
D gene: TRBD2
J gene: TRBJ2-3
clone size: .

CDR3 protein: CASRISWRWNEKLFF
CDR3 DNA: TGTGCCAGCAGGATCTCCTGGCGGTGGAATGAAAAACTGTTTTTT
V gene: TRBV28
D gene: .
J gene: TRBJ1-4
clone size: few

CDR3 protein: CASSRTGVLNYGYTF
CDR3 DNA: TGTGCCAGCAGCCGCACAGGGGTACTGAACTATGGCTACACCTTC
V gene: TRBV9
D gene: TRBD1
J gene: TRBJ1-2
clone size: .

CDR3 protein: CASSQGIAAYEQYF
CDR3 DNA: TGTGCCAGCAGCCAAGGAATAGCGGCATACGAGCAGTACTTC
V gene: TRBV3-1/TRBV3-2
D gene: .
J gene: TRBJ2-7
clone size: .

CDR3 protein: CASSRTDEGEQYF
CDR3 DNA: TGTGCCAGCAGCCGGACAGACGAGGGCGAGCAGTACTTC
V gene: TRBV5-4
D gene: .
J gene: TRBJ2-7
clone size: .

CDR3 protein: CASSQGLGPYNEQFF
CDR3 DNA: TGTGCCAGCAGCCAAGGACTAGGTCCCTACAATGAGCAGTTCTTC
V gene: TRBV3-1/TRBV3-2
D gene: .
J gene: TRBJ2-1
clone size: .

CDR3 protein: CASSLMVLQEIGELFF
CDR3 DNA: TGTGCCAGCAGTTTAATGGTATTACAGGAAATCGGGGAGCTGTTTTTT
V gene: TRBV27
D gene: .
J gene: TRBJ2-2
clone size: .

CDR3 protein: CASSLDRDSLNGYTF
CDR3 DNA: TGTGCCAGCAGCTTAGACCGGGACAGCCTAAATGGCTACACCTTC
V gene: TRBV7-9
D gene: TRBD1
J gene: TRBJ1-2
clone size: .

CDR3 protein: CAWSTGANQPQHF
CDR3 DNA: TGTGCCTGGAGCACAGGGGCCAACCAGCCCCAGCATTTT
V gene: TRBV30
D gene: TRBD1
J gene: TRBJ1-5
clone size: .

CDR3 protein: CASSEAGADSPLHF
CDR3 DNA: TGTGCCAGTTCCGAGGCAGGGGCTGATTCACCCCTCCACTTT
V gene: TRBV19
D gene: .
J gene: TRBJ1-6
clone size: .

CDR3 protein: CASTAGRYNTDTQYF
CDR3 DNA: TGTGCCAGCACCGCGGGTCGCTACAACACAGATACGCAGTATTTT
V gene: TRBV2
D gene: .
J gene: TRBJ2-3
clone size: .

CDR3 protein: CASPPWASPYNEQFF
CDR3 DNA: TGTGCCAGTCCCCCGTGGGCTAGCCCTTACAATGAGCAGTTCTTC
V gene: TRBV19
D gene: .
J gene: TRBJ2-1
clone size: .

CDR3 protein: CASSLGLASDEQYF
CDR3 DNA: TGCGCCAGCAGCCTTGGACTAGCGTCGGACGAGCAGTACTTC
V gene: TRBV5-1
D gene: TRBD2
J gene: TRBJ2-7
clone size: .

CDR3 protein: CASSPGLAGLAGNTGELFF
CDR3 DNA: TGCGCCAGCAGCCCGGGACTAGCGGGACTTGCGGGTAACACCGGGGAGCTGTTTTTT
V gene: TRBV5-1
D gene: TRBD2
J gene: TRBJ2-2
clone size: .

CDR3 protein: CASSPPQGGSYNEQFF
CDR3 DNA: TGTGCCAGCTCACCACCTCAAGGGGGCTCCTACAATGAGCAGTTCTTC
V gene: TRBV18
D gene: .
J gene: TRBJ2-1
clone size: once

CDR3 protein: CASSLATSGGADTQYF
CDR3 DNA: TGTGCCAGCAGCTTAGCAACTAGTGGAGGGGCAGATACGCAGTATTTT
V gene: TRBV7-9
D gene: .
J gene: TRBJ2-3
clone size: .

CDR3 protein: CASSSTGVSEAFF
CDR3 DNA: TGTGCCAGCAGCTCAACAGGGGTATCTGAAGCTTTCTTT
V gene: TRBV12-3/TRBV12-4
D gene: TRBD1
J gene: TRBJ1-1
clone size: .

CDR3 protein: CATEGGEGNSPLHF
CDR3 DNA: TGTGCCACTGAAGGGGGCGAGGGTAATTCACCCCTCCACTTT
V gene: TRBV10-3
D gene: TRBD1
J gene: TRBJ1-6
clone size: .

CDR3 protein: CASSNSSGRAGGDEQFF
CDR3 DNA: TGTGCCAGCAGCAACAGTAGCGGGAGGGCCGGTGGTGATGAGCAGTTCTTC
V gene: TRBV21-1
D gene: .
J gene: TRBJ2-1
clone size: .

CDR3 protein: CASSVSGGQETQYF
CDR3 DNA: TGTGCCAGCAGCGTTAGCGGGGGGCAAGAGACCCAGTACTTC
V gene: TRBV11-2
D gene: TRBD2
J gene: TRBJ2-5
clone size: .

CDR3 protein: CASGQGGTGELFF
CDR3 DNA: TGTGCCAGCGGACAGGGTGGAACCGGGGAGCTGTTTTTT
V gene: TRBV6-1
D gene: TRBD1
J gene: TRBJ2-2
clone size: .

CDR3 protein: CASSDVAGRTDTQYF
CDR3 DNA: TGTGCCAGCAGTGATGTAGCGGGGAGAACAGATACGCAGTATTTT
V gene: TRBV6-1
D gene: TRBD2
J gene: TRBJ2-3
clone size: .